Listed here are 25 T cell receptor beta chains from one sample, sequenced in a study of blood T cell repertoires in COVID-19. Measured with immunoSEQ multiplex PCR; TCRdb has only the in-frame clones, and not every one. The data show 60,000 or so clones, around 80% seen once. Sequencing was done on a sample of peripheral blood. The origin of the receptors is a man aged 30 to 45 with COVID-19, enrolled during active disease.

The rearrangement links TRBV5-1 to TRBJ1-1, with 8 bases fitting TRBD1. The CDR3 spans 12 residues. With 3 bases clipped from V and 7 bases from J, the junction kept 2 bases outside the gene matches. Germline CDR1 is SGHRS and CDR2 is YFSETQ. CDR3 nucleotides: TGCGCCAGCAGCTCGGGACAGGATGAAGCTTTCTTT. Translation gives CASSSGQDEAFF. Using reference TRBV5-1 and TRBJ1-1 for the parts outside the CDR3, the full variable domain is KAGVTQTPRYLIKTRGQQVTLSCSPISGHRSVSWYQQTPGQGLQFLFEYFSETQRNKGNFPGRFSGRQFSNSRSEMNVSTLELGDSALYLCASSSGQDEAFFGQGTRLTVV.

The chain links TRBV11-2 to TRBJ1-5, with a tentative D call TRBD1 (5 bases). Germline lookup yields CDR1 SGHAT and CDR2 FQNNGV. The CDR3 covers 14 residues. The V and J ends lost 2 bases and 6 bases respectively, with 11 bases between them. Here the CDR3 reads CASSLQGIGQPQHF. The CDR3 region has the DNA TGTGCCAGCAGCTTACAGGGAATCGGTCAGCCCCAGCATTTT.

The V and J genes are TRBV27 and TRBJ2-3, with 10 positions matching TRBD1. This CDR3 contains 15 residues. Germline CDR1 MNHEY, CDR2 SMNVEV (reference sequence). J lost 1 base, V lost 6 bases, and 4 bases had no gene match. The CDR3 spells CASSRGTGGTDTQYF. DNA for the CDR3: TGTGCCAGCAGCCGCGGGACAGGGGGCACAGATACGCAGTATTTT.

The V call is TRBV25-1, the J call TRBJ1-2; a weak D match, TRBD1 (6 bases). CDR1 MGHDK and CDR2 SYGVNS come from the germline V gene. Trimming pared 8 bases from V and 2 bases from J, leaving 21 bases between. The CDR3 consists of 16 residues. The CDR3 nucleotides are TGTGCCAGCGCCCCGCGGTTGGGGGCGCAGAACTATGGCTACACCTTC. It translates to CASAPRLGAQNYGYTF.

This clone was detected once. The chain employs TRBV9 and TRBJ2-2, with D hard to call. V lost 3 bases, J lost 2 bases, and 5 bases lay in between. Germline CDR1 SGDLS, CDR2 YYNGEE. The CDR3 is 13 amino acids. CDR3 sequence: CASSAINTGELFF. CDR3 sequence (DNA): TGTGCCAGCAGCGCAATCAACACCGGGGAGCTGTTTTTT.

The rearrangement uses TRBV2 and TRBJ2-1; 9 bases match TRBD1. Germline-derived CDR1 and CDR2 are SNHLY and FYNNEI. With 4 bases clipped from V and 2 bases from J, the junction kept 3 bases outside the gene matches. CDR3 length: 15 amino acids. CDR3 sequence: CASSVRTGAYNEQFF. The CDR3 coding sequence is TGTGCCAGCAGTGTCAGGACAGGGGCCTACAATGAGCAGTTCTTC.

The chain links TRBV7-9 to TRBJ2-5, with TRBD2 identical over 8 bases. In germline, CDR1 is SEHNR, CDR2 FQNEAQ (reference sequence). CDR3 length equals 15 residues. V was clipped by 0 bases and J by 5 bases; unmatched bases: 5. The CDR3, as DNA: TGTGCCAGCAGCTTAGCGCGGGGGGCAGGCGAGACCCAGTACTTC. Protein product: CASSLARGAGETQYF. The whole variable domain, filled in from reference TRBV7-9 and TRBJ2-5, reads DTGVSQNPRHKITKRGQNVTFRCDPISEHNRLYWYRQTLGQGPEFLTYFQNEAQLEKSRLLSDRFSAERPKGSFSTLEIQRTEQGDSAMYLCASSLARGAGETQYFGPGTRLLVL.

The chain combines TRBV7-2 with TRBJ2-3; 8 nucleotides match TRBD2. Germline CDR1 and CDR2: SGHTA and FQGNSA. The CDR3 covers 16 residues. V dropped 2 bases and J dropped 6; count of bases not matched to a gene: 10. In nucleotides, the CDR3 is TGTGCCAGCAGCTTATACAGCGGGAGTCTTGTGGATACGCAGTATTTT. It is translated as CASSLYSGSLVDTQYF.

The CDR3 DNA is TGTGCCAGCAGTTTATTTACTAGCGGGACCTACGAGCAGTACTTC. The encoded protein is CASSLFTSGTYEQYF. This chain uses TRBV27 with TRBJ2-7; 10 positions agree with TRBD2. V lost 1 base to trimming and J lost 2 bases; unmatched junction nucleotides: 2. CDR1 is MNHEY and CDR2 is SMNVEV in the germline V gene (reference sequence). CDR3 length: 15 residues.

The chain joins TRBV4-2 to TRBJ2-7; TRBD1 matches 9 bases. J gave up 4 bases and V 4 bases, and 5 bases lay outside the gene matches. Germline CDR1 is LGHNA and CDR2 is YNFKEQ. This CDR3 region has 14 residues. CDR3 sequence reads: CASSLPGQGYEQYF. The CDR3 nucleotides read TGTGCCAGCAGCCTTCCGGGACAGGGTTACGAGCAGTACTTC.

CDR3 nucleotide sequence: TGCGCCAGCAGCTTGGACGGGGGTAGCAATCAGCCCCAGCATTTT. Translated, it gives CASSLDGGSNQPQHF. V is TRBV5-1 and J is TRBJ1-5; possible D gene TRBD1, 5 bases. V gave up 0 bases and J gave up 0 bases, with 7 bases separating them. Germline-derived CDR1 and CDR2 are SGHRS and YFSETQ. CDR3 length: 15 amino acids.

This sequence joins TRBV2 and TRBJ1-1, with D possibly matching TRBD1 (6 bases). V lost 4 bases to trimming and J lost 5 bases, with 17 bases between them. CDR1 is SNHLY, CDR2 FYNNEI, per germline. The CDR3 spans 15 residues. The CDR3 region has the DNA TGTGCCAGCAGTGCCTCCACAGGGCGGGGGACTGAAGCTTTCTTT. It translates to CASSASTGRGTEAFF.

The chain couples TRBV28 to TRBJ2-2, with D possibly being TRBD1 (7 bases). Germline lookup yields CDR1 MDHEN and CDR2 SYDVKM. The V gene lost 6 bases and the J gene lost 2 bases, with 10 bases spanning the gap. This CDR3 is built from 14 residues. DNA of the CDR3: TGTGCCAGCAGGCGGGACAGCAACACCGGGGAGCTGTTTTTT. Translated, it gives CASRRDSNTGELFF.

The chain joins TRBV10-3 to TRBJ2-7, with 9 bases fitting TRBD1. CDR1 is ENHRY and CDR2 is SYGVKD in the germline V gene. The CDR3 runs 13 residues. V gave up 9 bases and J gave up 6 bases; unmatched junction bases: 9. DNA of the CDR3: TGTGCCATTTCTAAGGACAGGGGTGGCGAGCAGTACTTC. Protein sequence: CAISKDRGGEQYF.

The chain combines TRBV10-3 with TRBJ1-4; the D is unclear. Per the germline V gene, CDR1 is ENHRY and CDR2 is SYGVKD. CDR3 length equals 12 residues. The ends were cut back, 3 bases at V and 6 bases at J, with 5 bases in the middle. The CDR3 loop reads CAISDPDEKLFF. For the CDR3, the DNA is TGTGCCATCAGTGACCCGGATGAAAAACTGTTTTTT.

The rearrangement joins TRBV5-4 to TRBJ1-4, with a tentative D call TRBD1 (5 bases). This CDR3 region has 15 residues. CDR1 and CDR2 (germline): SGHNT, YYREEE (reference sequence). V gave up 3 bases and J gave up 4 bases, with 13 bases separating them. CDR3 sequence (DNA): TGTGCCAGCAGCTGGGCGGGACGCCATAATGAAAAACTGTTTTTT. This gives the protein CASSWAGRHNEKLFF.

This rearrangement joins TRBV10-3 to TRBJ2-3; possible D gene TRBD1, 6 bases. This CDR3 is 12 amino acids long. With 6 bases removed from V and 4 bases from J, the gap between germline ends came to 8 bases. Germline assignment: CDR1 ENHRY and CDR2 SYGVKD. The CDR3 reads CAIRTGSDTQYF. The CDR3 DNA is TGTGCCATCAGGACAGGTTCAGATACGCAGTATTTT.

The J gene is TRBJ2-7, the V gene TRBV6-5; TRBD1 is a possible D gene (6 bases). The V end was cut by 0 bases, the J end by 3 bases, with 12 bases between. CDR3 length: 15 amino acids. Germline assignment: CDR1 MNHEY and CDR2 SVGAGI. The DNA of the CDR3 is TGTGCCAGCAGTTACTCTGGCAGGGGAAGCTACGAGCAGTACTTC. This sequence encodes CASSYSGRGSYEQYF.

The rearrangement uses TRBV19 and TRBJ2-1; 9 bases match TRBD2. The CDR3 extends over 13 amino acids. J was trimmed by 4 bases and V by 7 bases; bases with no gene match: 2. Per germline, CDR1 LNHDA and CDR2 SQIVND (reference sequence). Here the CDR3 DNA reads TGTGCCAGTACTAGCGGGACTTACAATGAGCAGTTCTTC. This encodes CASTSGTYNEQFF.

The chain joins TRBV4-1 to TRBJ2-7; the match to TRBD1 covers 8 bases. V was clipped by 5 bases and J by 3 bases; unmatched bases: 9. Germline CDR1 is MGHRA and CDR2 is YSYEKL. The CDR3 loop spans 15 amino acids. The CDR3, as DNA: TGCGCCAGCAGCAGCCCCGGGACAGGCCACTACGAGCAGTACTTC. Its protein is CASSSPGTGHYEQYF.

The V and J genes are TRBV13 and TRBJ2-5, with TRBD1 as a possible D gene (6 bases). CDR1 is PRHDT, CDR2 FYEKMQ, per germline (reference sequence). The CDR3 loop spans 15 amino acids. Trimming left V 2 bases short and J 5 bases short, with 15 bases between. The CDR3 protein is CASSLMGAPGETQYF. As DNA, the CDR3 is TGTGCCAGCAGCTTAATGGGGGCGCCGGGGGAGACCCAGTACTTC. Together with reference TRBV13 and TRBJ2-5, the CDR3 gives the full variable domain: AAGVIQSPRHLIKEKRETATLKCYPIPRHDTVYWYQQGPGQDPQFLISFYEKMQSDKGSIPDRFSAQQFSDYHSELNMSSLELGDSALYFCASSLMGAPGETQYFGPGTRLLVL.

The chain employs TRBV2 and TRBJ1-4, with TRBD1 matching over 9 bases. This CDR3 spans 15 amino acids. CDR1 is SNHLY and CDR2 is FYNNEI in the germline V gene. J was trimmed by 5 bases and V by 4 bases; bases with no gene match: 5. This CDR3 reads CASSVEGQGNEKLFF. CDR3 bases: TGTGCCAGCAGTGTTGAGGGACAGGGAAATGAAAAACTGTTTTTT.

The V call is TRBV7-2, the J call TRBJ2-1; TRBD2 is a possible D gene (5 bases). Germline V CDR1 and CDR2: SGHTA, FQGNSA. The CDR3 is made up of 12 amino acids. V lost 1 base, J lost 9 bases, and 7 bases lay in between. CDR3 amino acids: CASSLVGSEQFF. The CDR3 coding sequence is TGTGCCAGCAGCTTAGTTGGGAGTGAGCAGTTCTTC.

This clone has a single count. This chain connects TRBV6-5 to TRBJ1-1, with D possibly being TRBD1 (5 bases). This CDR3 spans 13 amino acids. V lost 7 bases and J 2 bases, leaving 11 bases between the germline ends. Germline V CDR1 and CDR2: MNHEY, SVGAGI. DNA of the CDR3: TGTGCCAGCACCCTGACAGAAAACACTGAAGCTTTCTTT. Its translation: CASTLTENTEAFF.

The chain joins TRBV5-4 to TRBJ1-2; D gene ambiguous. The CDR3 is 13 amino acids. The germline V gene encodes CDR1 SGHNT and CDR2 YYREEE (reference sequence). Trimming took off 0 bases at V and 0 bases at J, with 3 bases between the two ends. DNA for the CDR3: TGTGCCAGCAGCTTGGACACTAACTATGGCTACACCTTC. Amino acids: CASSLDTNYGYTF.